This entry concerns a single T cell receptor (beta chain). Here immunoSEQ multiplex PCR was the method, and the copy in TCRdb shows in-frame clones only, minus some. The sample records 200,000 to 250,000 clones, around 94% being singletons. The data stem from a study of T cell responses to AZD1222 COVID-19 vaccine. The V and J ends lost 4 bases and 1 base respectively, with 8 bases between them. The CDR3 is 13 residues long. From germline, CDR1 is LGHDT and CDR2 YNNKEL (reference sequence). The TCR sequence derives from an adult who received the MenACWY meningococcal vaccine as a control. This chain uses TRBV3-1 (or the pseudogene TRBV3-2) with TRBJ2-7; no firm D call. The sample in question was peripheral blood, obtained 28 days after the second dose of the MenACWY control vaccine. CDR3 bases: TGTGCCAGCAGCCCTTACTTATCCTACGAGCAGTACTTC. Translated: CASSPYLSYEQYF.